These T cell receptor beta chains were read from a single sample in a study of blood T cell repertoires in COVID-19. TCRdb's table, derived via immunoSEQ multiplex PCR, lists solely in-frame clones and lacks some. The data show fewer than 350,000 clones, over 85% seen once. Sample: peripheral blood. The receptors come from an older woman with COVID-19, enrolled during active disease. CDR3s include the opening cysteine and the closing phenylalanine or tryptophan. A D gene is named only where the DNA matches it firmly. Not all rows give a size; the values are once, few, many and, for expanded clones, a class.

V gene: TRBV12-3/TRBV12-4; J gene: TRBJ2-2; D gene: TRBD1; clone size: NA; CDR3 protein: CASTGANGGELFF; CDR3 DNA: TGCGCGTCGACAGGGGCAAATGGCGGGGAGCTGTTTTTT
V gene: TRBV5-1; J gene: TRBJ2-2; D gene: TRBD1; clone size: NA; CDR3 protein: CASSFEGAITGELFF; CDR3 DNA: TGCGCCAGCAGCTTCGAGGGGGCTATCACCGGGGAGCTGTTTTTT
V gene: TRBV3-1/TRBV3-2; J gene: TRBJ2-6; D gene: NA; clone size: NA; CDR3 protein: CASSQGVNTGANVLTF; CDR3 DNA: TGTGCCAGCAGCCAGGGCGTGAACACTGGGGCCAACGTCCTGACTTTC
V gene: TRBV6-5; J gene: TRBJ1-2; D gene: NA; clone size: once; CDR3 protein: CASRIGTDTNYGYTF; CDR3 DNA: TGTGCCAGCAGAATCGGGACTGATACTAACTATGGCTACACCTTC
V gene: TRBV28; J gene: TRBJ1-2; D gene: NA; clone size: NA; CDR3 protein: CASRSDIGVFGYTF; CDR3 DNA: TGTGCCAGCAGGAGCGATATCGGGGTGTTTGGCTACACCTTC
V gene: TRBV7-2; J gene: TRBJ1-5; D gene: NA; clone size: NA; CDR3 protein: CASSADISNQPQHF; CDR3 DNA: TGTGCCAGCAGCGCCGACATAAGCAATCAGCCCCAGCATTTT
V gene: TRBV7-2; J gene: TRBJ2-1; D gene: NA; clone size: once; CDR3 protein: CASSLYGPFSYNEQFF; CDR3 DNA: TGTGCCAGCAGCCTCTATGGGCCCTTTTCCTACAATGAGCAGTTCTTC
V gene: TRBV18; J gene: TRBJ2-5; D gene: NA; clone size: NA; CDR3 protein: CASSPGRGNQETQYF; CDR3 DNA: TGTGCCAGCTCACCTGGTAGGGGAAACCAAGAGACCCAGTACTTC
V gene: TRBV7-6; J gene: TRBJ1-1; D gene: NA; clone size: NA; CDR3 protein: CASSRAGANTEAFF; CDR3 DNA: TGTGCCAGCAGCAGGGCGGGGGCCAACACTGAAGCTTTCTTT
V gene: TRBV18; J gene: TRBJ2-2; D gene: NA; clone size: NA; CDR3 protein: CASSPRQPNTGELFF; CDR3 DNA: TGTGCCAGCTCACCACGACAGCCGAACACCGGGGAGCTGTTTTTT
V gene: TRBV19; J gene: TRBJ1-4; D gene: NA; clone size: NA; CDR3 protein: CASRLGRGGEKLFF; CDR3 DNA: TGTGCCAGTAGGCTAGGGAGGGGTGGTGAAAAACTGTTTTTT
V gene: TRBV5-1; J gene: TRBJ1-4; D gene: NA; clone size: NA; CDR3 protein: CASSYRVLLVEKLFF; CDR3 DNA: TGCGCCAGCAGCTACCGGGTCCTGCTGGTTGAAAAACTGTTTTTT
V gene: TRBV20-1; J gene: TRBJ2-5; D gene: NA; clone size: NA; CDR3 protein: CSAREKGSLYF; CDR3 DNA: TGCAGTGCTAGAGAAAAGGGGTCCTTGTACTTC
V gene: TRBV5-1; J gene: TRBJ1-2; D gene: TRBD1; clone size: NA; CDR3 protein: CASNPRTGPTGENGYTF; CDR3 DNA: TGCGCCAGCAACCCTCGGACAGGCCCTACGGGGGAAAATGGCTACACCTTC
V gene: TRBV19; J gene: TRBJ1-2; D gene: NA; clone size: few; CDR3 protein: CASSQQEPGYTF; CDR3 DNA: TGTGCCAGTAGTCAACAGGAACCTGGCTACACCTTC
V gene: TRBV14; J gene: TRBJ1-1; D gene: NA; clone size: NA; CDR3 protein: CASSQVRRAEAFF; CDR3 DNA: TGTGCCAGCAGCCAAGTCCGCAGGGCGGAAGCTTTCTTT
V gene: TRBV19; J gene: TRBJ1-1; D gene: TRBD1; clone size: NA; CDR3 protein: CASSIDHEGAAFF; CDR3 DNA: TGTGCCAGTAGTATAGATCATGAGGGGGCTGCTTTCTTT
V gene: TRBV5-1; J gene: TRBJ1-1; D gene: TRBD1; clone size: NA; CDR3 protein: CASSLWTGRGTEAFF; CDR3 DNA: TGCGCCAGCAGCTTATGGACAGGGAGGGGCACTGAAGCTTTCTTT
V gene: TRBV5-6; J gene: TRBJ1-4; D gene: NA; clone size: NA; CDR3 protein: CASSIAGAANEKLFF; CDR3 DNA: TGTGCCAGCAGCATCGCGGGGGCTGCTAATGAAAAACTGTTTTTT
V gene: TRBV5-1; J gene: TRBJ2-7; D gene: TRBD1; clone size: NA; CDR3 protein: CASSGGQAEQYF; CDR3 DNA: TGCGCCAGCAGCGGGGGACAGGCCGAGCAGTACTTC
V gene: TRBV5-8; J gene: TRBJ2-3; D gene: TRBD2; clone size: NA; CDR3 protein: CASSQDARSILAGGTDTQYF; CDR3 DNA: TGTGCCAGCAGCCAGGACGCTCGATCCATCTTAGCGGGGGGAACAGATACGCAGTATTTT
V gene: TRBV7-9; J gene: TRBJ1-1; D gene: NA; clone size: NA; CDR3 protein: CASSLGGLGTEAFF; CDR3 DNA: TGTGCCAGCAGCTTAGGAGGGCTCGGGACTGAAGCTTTCTTT
V gene: TRBV6-6; J gene: TRBJ1-5; D gene: NA; clone size: NA; CDR3 protein: CATTGSPNQPQHF; CDR3 DNA: TGTGCCACGACGGGTTCTCCGAATCAGCCCCAGCATTTT
V gene: TRBV6-6; J gene: TRBJ1-2; D gene: TRBD1; clone size: NA; CDR3 protein: CASSTRDRGQVYGYTF; CDR3 DNA: TGTGCCAGCAGTACCCGGGACAGGGGGCAGGTCTATGGCTACACCTTC
V gene: TRBV19; J gene: TRBJ1-5; D gene: TRBD1; clone size: NA; CDR3 protein: CASSLRTGGDSNQPQHF; CDR3 DNA: TGTGCCAGTAGCCTTCGGACAGGAGGGGATAGCAATCAGCCCCAGCATTTT
V gene: TRBV5-5; J gene: TRBJ1-4; D gene: TRBD1; clone size: NA; CDR3 protein: CASSSEGTGAEKLFF; CDR3 DNA: TGTGCCAGCAGCTCCGAGGGGACAGGGGCTGAAAAACTGTTTTTT
V gene: TRBV7-2; J gene: TRBJ2-5; D gene: NA; clone size: NA; CDR3 protein: CASSLAFPGETQYF; CDR3 DNA: TGTGCCAGCAGCTTAGCGTTTCCGGGGGAGACCCAGTACTTC
V gene: TRBV5-4; J gene: TRBJ2-7; D gene: NA; clone size: once; CDR3 protein: CASSSAGGLSYEQYF; CDR3 DNA: TGTGCCAGCAGCTCGGCAGGGGGGCTCTCCTACGAGCAGTACTTC
V gene: TRBV11-2; J gene: TRBJ1-2; D gene: NA; clone size: once; CDR3 protein: CASSPRRGYYGYTF; CDR3 DNA: TGTGCCAGCAGCCCCCGGAGGGGTTACTATGGCTACACCTTC
V gene: TRBV29-1; J gene: TRBJ1-4; D gene: NA; clone size: NA; CDR3 protein: CSVRQAFNEKLFF; CDR3 DNA: TGCAGCGTACGACAGGCCTTTAATGAAAAACTGTTTTTT
V gene: TRBV19; J gene: TRBJ1-1; D gene: TRBD1; clone size: NA; CDR3 protein: CASRNRGQNTEAFF; CDR3 DNA: TGTGCCAGTAGGAACAGGGGGCAGAACACTGAAGCTTTCTTT
V gene: TRBV7-8; J gene: TRBJ2-2; D gene: TRBD2; clone size: NA; CDR3 protein: CASSAGTSGNTGELFF; CDR3 DNA: TGTGCCAGCAGCGCGGGGACTAGCGGGAACACCGGGGAGCTGTTTTTT
V gene: TRBV15; J gene: TRBJ2-5; D gene: TRBD1; clone size: once; CDR3 protein: CATSRGFGQGARETQYF; CDR3 DNA: TGTGCCACCAGCAGGGGATTCGGGCAGGGGGCTCGAGAGACCCAGTACTTC
V gene: TRBV10-3; J gene: TRBJ1-6; D gene: TRBD1; clone size: once; CDR3 protein: CAIQGTDNSPLHF; CDR3 DNA: TGTGCCATCCAGGGGACAGATAATTCACCCCTCCACTTT
V gene: TRBV18; J gene: TRBJ1-6; D gene: TRBD1; clone size: NA; CDR3 protein: CASSPGQDYNSPLHF; CDR3 DNA: TGTGCCAGCTCACCGGGACAGGACTATAATTCACCCCTCCACTTT
V gene: TRBV6-1; J gene: TRBJ2-7; D gene: NA; clone size: NA; CDR3 protein: CASSDSYEQYF; CDR3 DNA: TGTGCCAGCAGTGACAGCTACGAGCAGTACTTC
V gene: TRBV7-6; J gene: TRBJ1-5; D gene: NA; clone size: once; CDR3 protein: CASSLTGGAPQPQHF; CDR3 DNA: TGTGCCAGCAGCTTAACGGGGGGCGCCCCTCAGCCCCAGCATTTT
V gene: TRBV6-5; J gene: TRBJ1-4; D gene: NA; clone size: NA; CDR3 protein: CASMLGGGGEKLFF; CDR3 DNA: TGTGCCAGCATGCTGGGGGGGGGAGGTGAAAAACTGTTTTTT
V gene: TRBV3-1/TRBV3-2; J gene: TRBJ2-1; D gene: TRBD2; clone size: once; CDR3 protein: CASSHRLAGRNEQFF; CDR3 DNA: TGTGCCAGCAGCCACCGACTAGCGGGTCGTAATGAGCAGTTCTTC
V gene: TRBV4-2; J gene: TRBJ1-3; D gene: NA; clone size: NA; CDR3 protein: CASSQAPGVGGNTIYF; CDR3 DNA: TGTGCCAGCAGCCAAGCCCCAGGGGTCGGAGGAAACACCATATATTTT
V gene: TRBV10-2; J gene: TRBJ1-2; D gene: TRBD1; clone size: NA; CDR3 protein: CASSDPPGGTGHGYTF; CDR3 DNA: TGCGCCAGCAGTGACCCCCCCGGGGGGACAGGGCATGGCTACACCTTC
V gene: TRBV30; J gene: TRBJ2-7; D gene: TRBD2; clone size: once; CDR3 protein: CAWSGGGVSYEQYF; CDR3 DNA: TGTGCCTGGAGTGGCGGGGGGGTTTCCTACGAGCAGTACTTC
V gene: TRBV5-5; J gene: TRBJ2-7; D gene: TRBD1; clone size: NA; CDR3 protein: CASSLVGTGVSYEQYF; CDR3 DNA: TGTGCCAGCAGCTTGGTTGGGACAGGGGTCTCCTACGAGCAGTACTTC
V gene: TRBV18; J gene: TRBJ1-2; D gene: NA; clone size: NA; CDR3 protein: CASSQGGANYGYTF; CDR3 DNA: TGTGCCAGCTCACAGGGGGGGGCAAACTATGGCTACACCTTC
V gene: TRBV18; J gene: TRBJ2-1; D gene: TRBD1; clone size: once; CDR3 protein: CASSPQGAYNEQFF; CDR3 DNA: TGTGCCAGCTCACCACAGGGGGCGTACAATGAGCAGTTCTTC
V gene: TRBV28; J gene: TRBJ1-4; D gene: NA; clone size: NA; CDR3 protein: CASSQPTGNEKLFF; CDR3 DNA: TGTGCCAGCAGCCAACCGACTGGGAATGAAAAACTGTTTTTT
V gene: TRBV10-3; J gene: TRBJ2-7; D gene: TRBD1; clone size: NA; CDR3 protein: CAISTQGARDEQYF; CDR3 DNA: TGTGCCATCAGTACTCAGGGGGCTCGCGACGAGCAGTACTTC
V gene: TRBV7-3; J gene: TRBJ2-5; D gene: TRBD2; clone size: NA; CDR3 protein: CASSNPGLAGEETQYF; CDR3 DNA: TGTGCCAGCAGCAACCCGGGACTAGCGGGGGAAGAGACCCAGTACTTC
V gene: TRBV5-1; J gene: TRBJ1-5; D gene: NA; clone size: NA; CDR3 protein: CASSLAGDQPQHF; CDR3 DNA: TGCGCCAGCAGCTTGGCGGGGGATCAGCCCCAGCATTTT
V gene: TRBV6-6; J gene: TRBJ1-6; D gene: NA; clone size: once; CDR3 protein: CASSSTQGSYNSPLHF; CDR3 DNA: TGTGCCAGTTCCTCTACCCAGGGTTCCTATAATTCACCCCTCCACTTT